Included here is one TCR beta chain sequence, with context. Its antigen is as yet unknown. These data belong to a study of OX40 agonist ivuxolimab in advanced cancers. On the study more broadly: Partial responses were seen in three patients, one with hepatocellular carcinoma and two with cutaneous melanoma. Study-level findings and limits: Both CD4+ and CD8+ T cell populations in blood had undergone clonal expansion by week 6 at 0.1 to 3.0 mg/kg. In general, CD8+ T cells held more expanded clones than CD4+ did, on average.

Data came from immunoSEQ multiplex PCR; TCRdb stores just in-frame clones and leaves some out. The sample includes approximately 58,000 clones, 80% to 85% of them seen just once. The study sampled blood at baseline, cycle 4 day 1, and cycle 7 day 1. The source material was CD4+ or CD8+ T cells sorted from blood, sampled in a trial of the OX40 agonist ivuxolimab. The receptor was derived from an adult with an advanced solid tumor such as melanoma, head and neck, liver or kidney cancer.

CDR3 sequence (DNA): TGTGCCAGCAGCTTAGCTCGTTTCACTGAAGCTTTCTTT. This translates into CASSLARFTEAFF. The chain recombines TRBV11-2 with TRBJ1-1, with D unclear. The CDR3 consists of 13 residues. The V gene's germline CDR1 is SGHAT and CDR2 FQNNGV. Trimming shortened V by 1 base and J by 4 bases, and 7 bases separated the two germline ends.